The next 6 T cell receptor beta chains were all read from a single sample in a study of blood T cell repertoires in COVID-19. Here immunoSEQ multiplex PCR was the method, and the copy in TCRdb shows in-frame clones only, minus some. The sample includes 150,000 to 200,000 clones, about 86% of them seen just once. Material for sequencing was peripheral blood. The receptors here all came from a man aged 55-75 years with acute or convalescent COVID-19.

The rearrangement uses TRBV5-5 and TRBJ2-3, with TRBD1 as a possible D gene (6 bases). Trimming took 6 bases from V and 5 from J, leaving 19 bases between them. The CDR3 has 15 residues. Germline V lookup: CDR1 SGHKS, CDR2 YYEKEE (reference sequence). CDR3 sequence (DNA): TGTGCCAGCAAACTTCGACAGGCTTCCCAAGATACGCAGTATTTT. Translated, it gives CASKLRQASQDTQYF.

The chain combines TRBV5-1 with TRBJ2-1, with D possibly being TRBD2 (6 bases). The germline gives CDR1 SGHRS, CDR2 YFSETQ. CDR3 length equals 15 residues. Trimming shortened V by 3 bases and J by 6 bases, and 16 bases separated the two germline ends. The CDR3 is CASSSNPGVSNEQFF. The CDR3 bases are TGCGCCAGCAGCTCTAACCCGGGAGTTTCCAATGAGCAGTTCTTC.

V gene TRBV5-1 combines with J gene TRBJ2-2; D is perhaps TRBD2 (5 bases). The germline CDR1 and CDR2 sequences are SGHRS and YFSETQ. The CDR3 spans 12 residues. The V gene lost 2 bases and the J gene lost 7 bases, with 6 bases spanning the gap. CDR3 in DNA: TGCGCCAGCAGCTTTGGAGGCGGGGAGCTGTTTTTT. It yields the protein CASSFGGGELFF.

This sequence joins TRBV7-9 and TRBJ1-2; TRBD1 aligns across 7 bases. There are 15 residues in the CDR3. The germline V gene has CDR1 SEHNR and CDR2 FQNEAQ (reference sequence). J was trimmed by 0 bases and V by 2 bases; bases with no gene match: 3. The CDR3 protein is CASSLKGQTNYGYTF. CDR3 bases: TGTGCCAGCAGCTTAAAGGGACAGACTAACTATGGCTACACCTTC.

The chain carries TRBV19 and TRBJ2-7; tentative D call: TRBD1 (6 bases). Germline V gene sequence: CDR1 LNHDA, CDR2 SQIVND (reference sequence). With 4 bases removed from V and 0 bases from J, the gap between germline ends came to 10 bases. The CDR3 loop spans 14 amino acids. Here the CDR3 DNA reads TGTGCCAGTAGTAGGCAGGGGTTCTCCTACGAGCAGTACTTC. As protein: CASSRQGFSYEQYF. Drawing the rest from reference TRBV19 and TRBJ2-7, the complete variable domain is DGGITQSPKYLFRKEGQNVTLSCEQNLNHDAMYWYRQDPGQGLRLIYYSQIVNDFQKGDIAEGYSVSREKKESFPLTVTSAQKNPTAFYLCASSRQGFSYEQYFGPGTRLTVT.

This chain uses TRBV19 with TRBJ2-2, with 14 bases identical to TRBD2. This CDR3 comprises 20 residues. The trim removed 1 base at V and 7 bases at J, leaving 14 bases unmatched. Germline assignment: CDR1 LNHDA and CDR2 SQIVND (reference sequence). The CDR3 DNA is TGTGCCAGTAGTATAGGTGGACTAGCGGGAGGAAGAACCAAAGGCGGGGAGCTGTTTTTT. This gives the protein CASSIGGLAGGRTKGGELFF.